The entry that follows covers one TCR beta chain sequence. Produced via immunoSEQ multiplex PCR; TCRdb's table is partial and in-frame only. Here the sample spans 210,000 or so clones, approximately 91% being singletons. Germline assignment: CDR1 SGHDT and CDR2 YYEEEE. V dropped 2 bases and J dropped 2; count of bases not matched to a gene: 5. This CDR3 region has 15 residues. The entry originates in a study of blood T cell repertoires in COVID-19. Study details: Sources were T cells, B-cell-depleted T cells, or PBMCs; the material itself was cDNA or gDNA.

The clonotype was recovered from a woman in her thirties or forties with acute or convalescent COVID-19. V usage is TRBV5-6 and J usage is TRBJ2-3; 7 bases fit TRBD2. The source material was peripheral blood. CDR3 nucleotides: TGTGCCAGCAGCTTCCTAGCGGTGTTCACAGATACGCAGTATTTT. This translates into CASSFLAVFTDTQYF.